This entry features one TCR beta chain sequence. The antigen remains undetermined. These data originate in a study of T-cell memory formation after mild COVID-19. Study results and limitations: Researchers found some responding clones in pre-infection memory, a sign that cross-reactive memory joined. Nothing showed for sure that second-wave clones peaking on day 37 were SARS-CoV-2 specific. CM and EM subsets held most contracting CD4+ clones; EMRA held CD8+ ones.

This CDR3 region has 15 residues. With 4 bases clipped from V and 0 bases from J, the junction kept 5 bases outside the gene matches. The V gene's germline CDR1 is SGHAT and CDR2 FQNNGV. TCRdb fed the 5' RACE reads into MiXCR, producing one record per CDR3 protein. The sample records approximately 570,000 distinct CDR3 sequences, approximately 18% being singletons. V usage is TRBV11-2 and J usage is TRBJ1-1, with TRBD1 matching 7 bases. The sample was PBMCs or a T cell subset sorted from them (not recorded which). The sequence was obtained from an adult woman who had mild COVID-19 (a few samples of this study predate the infection). Cell type and time point are not known. CDR3: CASSSNRGMNTEAFF. CDR3 sequence (DNA): TGTGCCAGCAGCTCGAACAGGGGAATGAACACTGAAGCTTTCTTT.